Listed below are T cell receptor beta chains from one sample, sequenced in a study of cytomegalovirus exposure and HLA in healthy donors. Only in-frame clones appear in the TCRdb table, and some are missing; sequencing was by immunoSEQ multiplex PCR. The repertoire holds roughly 120,000 clones, 77% seen once, with around 13% in the top ten. The sequenced sample consisted of PBMCs. Receptors were obtained from a woman aged 40 to 49 in good health and CMV-seropositive. Both conserved end residues are part of each CDR3. A D gene is named only where the DNA matches it firmly. Clone size is not always given. Where it is, it says once, few, many or a class for expanded clones.

NA	NA	TRBV29-1	TRBJ2-7	CSVGHSYEQYF	TGCAGCGTTGGACATTCCTACGAGCAGTACTTC
NA	NA	TRBV4-1	TRBJ1-2	CASSQDGAGAYGYTF	TGCGCCAGCAGCCAAGATGGCGCAGGGGCCTATGGCTACACCTTC
NA	NA	TRBV7-9	TRBJ1-4	CASSFSPSQYRDEKLFF	TGTGCCAGCAGCTTTTCCCCCTCCCAATACAGGGATGAAAAACTGTTTTTT
TRBD2	few	TRBV2	TRBJ2-7	CASSERLAGRREQYF	TGTGCCAGCAGTGAACGATTAGCGGGAAGGAGGGAGCAGTACTTC
TRBD1	NA	TRBV5-1	TRBJ1-1	CASSSEGTGTDPMNTEAFF	TGCGCCAGCAGCTCCGAAGGGACCGGGACAGATCCCATGAACACTGAAGCTTTCTTT
NA	once	TRBV15	TRBJ2-5	CATSSVPVEGVETQYF	TGTGCCACCAGCAGCGTACCGGTTGAGGGGGTAGAGACCCAGTACTTC
NA	NA	TRBV7-3	TRBJ1-2	CASSPSAASGYGYTF	TGTGCCAGCAGCCCTTCGGCGGCCTCCGGCTATGGCTACACCTTC
NA	NA	TRBV30	TRBJ2-7	CAWRKGVYEQYF	TGTGCCTGGAGGAAGGGGGTCTACGAGCAGTACTTC
NA	NA	TRBV5-1	TRBJ2-6	CASLQTSGANVLTF	TGCGCCAGCCTCCAAACATCTGGGGCCAACGTCCTGACTTTC
NA	few	TRBV5-6	TRBJ2-6	CASSLREYGANVLTF	TGTGCCAGCAGCTTGCGAGAATATGGGGCCAACGTCCTGACTTTC
NA	NA	TRBV6-4	TRBJ2-2	CASSPLGGEGGTGELFF	TGTGCCAGCAGCCCTTTGGGCGGAGAAGGAGGGACCGGGGAGCTGTTTTTT
TRBD1	NA	TRBV2	TRBJ1-2	CASSWDRSNYGYTF	TGTGCCAGCAGTTGGGACAGGAGCAACTATGGCTACACCTTC
TRBD1	NA	TRBV18	TRBJ2-6	CASSPMRQGTGANVLTF	TGTGCCAGCTCACCAATGAGACAGGGGACTGGGGCCAACGTCCTGACTTTC
NA	NA	TRBV10-1	TRBJ2-1	CASSDGRLLSYNEQFF	TGCGCCAGCAGTGATGGTAGGCTACTATCCTACAATGAGCAGTTCTTC
TRBD1	few	TRBV10-3	TRBJ2-7	CAISEGTGSYEQYF	TGTGCCATCAGTGAAGGGACAGGGAGTTACGAGCAGTACTTC
NA	NA	TRBV7-8	TRBJ1-3	CASSFITGPLTGNTIYF	TGTGCCAGCAGCTTTATCACAGGGCCTTTAACCGGAAACACCATATATTTT
NA	NA	TRBV25-1	TRBJ2-1	CASSQYRDNNERFF	TGTGCCAGCAGTCAATACAGGGATAACAATGAGCGGTTCTTC
NA	once	TRBV7-7	TRBJ2-1	CASSSLGGTDEQFF	TGTGCTAGCAGCTCGCTGGGGGGTACCGATGAGCAGTTCTTC
NA	NA	TRBV19	TRBJ1-4	CASSIQTSYEKLFF	TGTGCCAGTAGTATACAAACTTCTTATGAAAAACTGTTTTTT
NA	NA	TRBV6-5	TRBJ1-2	CASSYNGRKGYTF	TGTGCCAGCAGTTACAATGGCCGAAAAGGCTACACCTTC
NA	NA	TRBV5-1	TRBJ2-3	CASSLVPLDGADTQYF	TGCGCCAGCAGCTTGGTCCCCCTCGACGGAGCGGATACGCAGTATTTT
NA	NA	TRBV6-6	TRBJ2-7	CASSYRGSYEQYF	TGTGCCAGCAGTTACCGGGGCTCCTACGAGCAGTACTTC
NA	NA	TRBV11-2	TRBJ2-7	CASSLDWQYEQYF	TGTGCCAGCAGCTTAGATTGGCAATACGAGCAGTACTTC
NA	NA	TRBV18	TRBJ1-2	CASSSLWDTQDGYTF	TGTGCCAGCTCCTCTCTCTGGGACACCCAAGATGGCTACACCTTC
NA	NA	TRBV5-4	TRBJ2-2	CASSLGSGPTGELFF	TGTGCCAGCAGCTTGGGATCTGGGCCTACCGGGGAGCTGTTTTTT
TRBD1	NA	TRBV28	TRBJ1-2	CASIGTGDVYTF	TGTGCCAGCATAGGGACAGGCGATGTCTACACCTTC
TRBD2	NA	TRBV5-4	TRBJ2-3	CASSVKLADTQYF	TGTGCCAGCAGCGTGAAACTAGCGGATACGCAGTATTTT
NA	NA	TRBV5-1	TRBJ2-4	CASSLDPGLNIQYF	TGCGCCAGCAGCTTGGACCCAGGGTTAAACATTCAGTACTTC